The sequence of this T cell receptor beta chain was determined in a study of T-cell memory formation after mild COVID-19. This clonotype was counted at least ten times. Its cognate antigen is unknown. Findings of the study overall: CD4+ bias marked clones expanding day 15 to 37, unlike balanced contracting clones. Detection of some responders pre-infection suggested pre-existing cross-reactive memory T cells participated.

Via MiXCR, TCRdb re-called the 5' RACE reads, giving one row per CDR3 protein. The data contain about 290,000 distinct CDR3 sequences, roughly 15% of them singletons. Looked up from germline, CDR1 is SGHTA and CDR2 is FQGNSA. The CDR3 consists of 11 residues. With 7 bases removed from V and 5 bases from J, the gap between germline ends came to 7 bases. The chain carries TRBV7-2 and TRBJ2-3; D remains unclear. Material: PBMCs or a T cell subset sorted from them (not recorded which). The receptor comes from a man aged 18 to 30 who had mild COVID-19 (a few samples of this study predate the infection). Cell type and time point are not known. CDR3 nucleotide sequence: TGTGCCAGCAAGATAGGAGATACGCAGTATTTT. Encoded protein: CASKIGDTQYF.